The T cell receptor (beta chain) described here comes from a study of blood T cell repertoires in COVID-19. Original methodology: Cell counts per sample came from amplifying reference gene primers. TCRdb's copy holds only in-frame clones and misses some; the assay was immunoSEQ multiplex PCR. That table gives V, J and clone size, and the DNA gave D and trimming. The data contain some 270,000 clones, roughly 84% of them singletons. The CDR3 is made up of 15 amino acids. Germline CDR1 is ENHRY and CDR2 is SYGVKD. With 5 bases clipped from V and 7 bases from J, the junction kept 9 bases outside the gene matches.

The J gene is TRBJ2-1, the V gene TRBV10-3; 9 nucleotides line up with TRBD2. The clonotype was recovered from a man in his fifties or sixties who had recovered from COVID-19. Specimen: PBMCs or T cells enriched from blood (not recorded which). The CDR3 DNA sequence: TGTGCCATCAGTCCTCCGGGACTAGCTCTGAATGAGCAGTTCTTC. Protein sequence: CAISPPGLALNEQFF.